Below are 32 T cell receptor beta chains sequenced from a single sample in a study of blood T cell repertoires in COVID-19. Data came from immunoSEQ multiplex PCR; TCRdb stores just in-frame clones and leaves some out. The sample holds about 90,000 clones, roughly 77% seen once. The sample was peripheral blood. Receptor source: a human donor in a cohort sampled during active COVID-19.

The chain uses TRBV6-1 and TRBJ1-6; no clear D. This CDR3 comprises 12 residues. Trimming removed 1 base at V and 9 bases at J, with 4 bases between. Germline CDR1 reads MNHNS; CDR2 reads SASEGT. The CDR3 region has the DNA TGTGCCAGCAGTGAAGGCGGTTCACCCCTCCACTTT. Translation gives CASSEGGSPLHF.

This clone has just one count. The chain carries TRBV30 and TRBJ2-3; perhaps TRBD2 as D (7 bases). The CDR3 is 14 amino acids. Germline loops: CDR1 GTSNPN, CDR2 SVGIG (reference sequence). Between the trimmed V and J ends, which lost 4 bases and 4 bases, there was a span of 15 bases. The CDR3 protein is CAWTWGGAADTQYF. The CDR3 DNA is TGTGCCTGGACCTGGGGGGGGGCGGCAGATACGCAGTATTTT.

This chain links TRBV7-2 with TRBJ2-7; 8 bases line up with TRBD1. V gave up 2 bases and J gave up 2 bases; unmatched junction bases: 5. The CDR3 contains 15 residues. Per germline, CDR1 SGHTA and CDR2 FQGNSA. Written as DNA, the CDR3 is TGTGCCAGCAGCTTACGCCAGGGGGCAGCCTACGAGCAGTACTTC. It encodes CASSLRQGAAYEQYF.

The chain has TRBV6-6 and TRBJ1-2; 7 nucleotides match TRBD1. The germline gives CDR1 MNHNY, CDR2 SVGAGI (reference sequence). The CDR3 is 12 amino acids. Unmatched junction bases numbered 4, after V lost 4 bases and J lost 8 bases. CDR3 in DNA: TGTGCCAGCAGTTTGGACAGGTCAGGCTACACCTTC. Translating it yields CASSLDRSGYTF.

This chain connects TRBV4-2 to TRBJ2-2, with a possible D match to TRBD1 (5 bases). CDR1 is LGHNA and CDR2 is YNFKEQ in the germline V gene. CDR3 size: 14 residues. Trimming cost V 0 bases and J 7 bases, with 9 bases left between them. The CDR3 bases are TGTGCCAGCAGCCAAGAACAGGTGGGCGGGGAGCTGTTTTTT. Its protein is CASSQEQVGGELFF.

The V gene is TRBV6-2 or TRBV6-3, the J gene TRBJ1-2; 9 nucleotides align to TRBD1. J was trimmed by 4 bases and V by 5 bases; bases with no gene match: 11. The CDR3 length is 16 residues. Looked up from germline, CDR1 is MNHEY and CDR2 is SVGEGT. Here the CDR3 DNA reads TGTGCCAGCAGTCAACCTCCGGGACAGGGCGGCTATGGCTACACCTTC. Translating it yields CASSQPPGQGGYGYTF.

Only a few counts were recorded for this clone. In DNA form, the CDR3 reads TGTGCCAGCAGCTTAGTAACGCGTGACAGCGTCAATCAGCCCCAGCATTTT. Translating it yields CASSLVTRDSVNQPQHF. V is TRBV7-8 and J is TRBJ1-5, with a tentative D call TRBD1 (5 bases). V was trimmed by 1 base and J by 3 bases, leaving 16 bases between them. The CDR3 extends over 17 amino acids. Germline lookup yields CDR1 SGHVS and CDR2 FQNEAQ.

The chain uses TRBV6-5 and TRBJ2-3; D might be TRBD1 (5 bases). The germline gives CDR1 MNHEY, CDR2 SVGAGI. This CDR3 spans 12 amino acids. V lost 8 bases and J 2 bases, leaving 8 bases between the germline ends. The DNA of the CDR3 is TGTGCCAGCCAGGGTAACACAGATACGCAGTATTTT. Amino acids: CASQGNTDTQYF.

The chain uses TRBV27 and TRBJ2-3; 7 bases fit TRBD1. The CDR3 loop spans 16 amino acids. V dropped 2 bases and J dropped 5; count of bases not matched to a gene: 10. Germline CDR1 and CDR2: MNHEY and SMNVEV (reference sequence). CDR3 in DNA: TGTGCCAGCAGTTTACTCGGGACAGAGGAAGAAGATACGCAGTATTTT. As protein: CASSLLGTEEEDTQYF.

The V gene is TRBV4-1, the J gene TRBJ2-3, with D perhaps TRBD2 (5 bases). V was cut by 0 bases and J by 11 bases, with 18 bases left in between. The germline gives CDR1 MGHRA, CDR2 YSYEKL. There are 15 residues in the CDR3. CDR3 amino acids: CASSQDRAGLGEQYF. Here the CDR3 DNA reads TGCGCCAGCAGCCAAGATCGTGCGGGTCTAGGAGAGCAGTATTTT.

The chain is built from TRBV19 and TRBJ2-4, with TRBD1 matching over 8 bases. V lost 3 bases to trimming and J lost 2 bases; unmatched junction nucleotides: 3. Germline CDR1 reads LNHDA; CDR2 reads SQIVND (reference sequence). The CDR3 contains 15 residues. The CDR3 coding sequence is TGTGCCAGTAGTATTAACAGGGGGTCCAAAAACATTCAGTACTTC. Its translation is CASSINRGSKNIQYF.

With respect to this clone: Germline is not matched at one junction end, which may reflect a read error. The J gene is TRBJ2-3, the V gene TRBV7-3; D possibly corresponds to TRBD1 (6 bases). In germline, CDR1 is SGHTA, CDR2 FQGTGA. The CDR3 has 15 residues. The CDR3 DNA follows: TGTGCCAGCAGCCTAACGGGACATTTCACAGATACGCAGTATTTT. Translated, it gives CASSLTGHFTDTQYF.

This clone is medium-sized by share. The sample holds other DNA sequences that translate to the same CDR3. The CDR3 reads CASSFMGGNTEAFF. Written as DNA, the CDR3 is TGTGCCAGCAGCTTTATGGGGGGGAACACTGAAGCTTTCTTT. This rearrangement joins TRBV7-6 to TRBJ1-1; weak D call: TRBD1 (5 bases). This CDR3 comprises 14 residues. Between the trimmed V and J ends, which lost 3 bases and 1 base, there was a span of 9 bases. Per germline, CDR1 SGHVS and CDR2 FNYEAQ.

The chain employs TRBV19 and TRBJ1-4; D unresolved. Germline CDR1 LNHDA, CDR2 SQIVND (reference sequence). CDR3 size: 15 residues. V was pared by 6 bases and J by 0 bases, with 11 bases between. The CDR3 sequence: CASRDLLSTNEKLFF. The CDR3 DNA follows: TGTGCCAGTAGGGACTTATTATCAACTAATGAAAAACTGTTTTTT.

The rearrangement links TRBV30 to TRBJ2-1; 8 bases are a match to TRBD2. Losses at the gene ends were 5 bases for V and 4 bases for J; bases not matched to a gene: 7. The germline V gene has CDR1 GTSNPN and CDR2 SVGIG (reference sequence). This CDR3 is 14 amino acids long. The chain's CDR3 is CAWAALAGYNEQFF. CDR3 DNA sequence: TGTGCCTGGGCCGCCCTAGCGGGTTACAATGAGCAGTTCTTC.

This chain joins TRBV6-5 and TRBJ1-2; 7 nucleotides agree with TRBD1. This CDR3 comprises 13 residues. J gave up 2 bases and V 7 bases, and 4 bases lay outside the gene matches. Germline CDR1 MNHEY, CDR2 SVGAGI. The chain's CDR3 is CASTTGRNYGYTF. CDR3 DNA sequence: TGTGCCAGCACGACAGGGAGGAACTATGGCTACACCTTC.

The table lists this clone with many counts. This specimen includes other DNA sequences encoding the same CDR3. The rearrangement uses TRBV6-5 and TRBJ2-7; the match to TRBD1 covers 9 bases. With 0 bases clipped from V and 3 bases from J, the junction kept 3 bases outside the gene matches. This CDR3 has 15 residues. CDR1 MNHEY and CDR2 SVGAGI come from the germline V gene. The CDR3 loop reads CASSYSTGGLYEQYF. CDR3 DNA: TGTGCCAGCAGTTACTCGACAGGGGGACTCTACGAGCAGTACTTC.

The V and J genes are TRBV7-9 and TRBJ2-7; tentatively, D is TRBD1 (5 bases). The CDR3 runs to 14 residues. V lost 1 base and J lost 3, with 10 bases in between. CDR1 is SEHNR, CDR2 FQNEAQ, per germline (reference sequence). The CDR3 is CASSLGRQGYEQYF. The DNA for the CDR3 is TGTGCCAGCAGCTTAGGGCGGCAGGGCTACGAGCAGTACTTC. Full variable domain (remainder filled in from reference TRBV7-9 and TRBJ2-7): DTGVSQNPRHKITKRGQNVTFRCDPISEHNRLYWYRQTLGQGPEFLTYFQNEAQLEKSRLLSDRFSAERPKGSFSTLEIQRTEQGDSAMYLCASSLGRQGYEQYFGPGTRLTVT.

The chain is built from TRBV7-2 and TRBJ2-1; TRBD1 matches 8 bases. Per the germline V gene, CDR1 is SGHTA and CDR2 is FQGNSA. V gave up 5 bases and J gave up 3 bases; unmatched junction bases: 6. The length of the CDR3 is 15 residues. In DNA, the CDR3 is TGTGCCAGCAGCATCCGGGACAGGTACTACAATGAGCAGTTCTTC. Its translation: CASSIRDRYYNEQFF.

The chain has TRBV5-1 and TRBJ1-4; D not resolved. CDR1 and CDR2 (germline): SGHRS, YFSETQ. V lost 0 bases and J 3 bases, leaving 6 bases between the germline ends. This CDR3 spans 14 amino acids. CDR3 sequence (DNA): TGCGCCAGCAGCTTGGCAACTGCTAATGAAAAACTGTTTTTT. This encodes CASSLATANEKLFF.

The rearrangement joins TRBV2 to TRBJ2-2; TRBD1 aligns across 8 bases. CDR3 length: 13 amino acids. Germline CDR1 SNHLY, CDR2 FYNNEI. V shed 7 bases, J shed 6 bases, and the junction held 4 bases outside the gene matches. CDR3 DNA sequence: TGTGCCAGCACCACGACAGGGGCCGGGGAGCTGTTTTTT. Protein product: CASTTTGAGELFF.

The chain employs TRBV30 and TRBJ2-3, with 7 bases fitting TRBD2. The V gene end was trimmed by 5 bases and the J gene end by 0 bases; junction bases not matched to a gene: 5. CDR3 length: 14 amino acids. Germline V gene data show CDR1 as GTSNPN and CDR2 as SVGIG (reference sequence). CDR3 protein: CAWQRGISTDTQYF. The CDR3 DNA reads TGTGCCTGGCAGCGGGGTATCAGCACAGATACGCAGTATTTT.

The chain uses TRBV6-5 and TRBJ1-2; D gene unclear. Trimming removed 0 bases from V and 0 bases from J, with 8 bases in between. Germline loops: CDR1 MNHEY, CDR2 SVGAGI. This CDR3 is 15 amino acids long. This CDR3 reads CASSYSPLTNYGYTF. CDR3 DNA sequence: TGTGCCAGCAGTTACTCCCCACTGACTAACTATGGCTACACCTTC.

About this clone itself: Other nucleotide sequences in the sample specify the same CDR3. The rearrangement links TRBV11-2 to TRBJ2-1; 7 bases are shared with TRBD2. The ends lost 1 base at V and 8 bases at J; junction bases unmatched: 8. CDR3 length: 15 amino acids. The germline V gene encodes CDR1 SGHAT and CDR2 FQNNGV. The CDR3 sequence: CASSLGGGGGDEQFF. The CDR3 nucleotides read TGTGCCAGCAGCTTAGGTGGCGGGGGAGGGGATGAGCAGTTCTTC.

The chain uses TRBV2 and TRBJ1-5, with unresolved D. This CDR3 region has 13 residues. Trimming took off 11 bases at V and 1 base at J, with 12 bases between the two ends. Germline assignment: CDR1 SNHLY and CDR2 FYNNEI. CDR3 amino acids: CACTWQSNQPQHF. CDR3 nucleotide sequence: TGTGCCTGCACTTGGCAAAGCAATCAGCCCCAGCATTTT.

The CDR3 DNA is TGTGCCAGCAGCCCGAATAGCGGGGGCTATGAGCAGTTCTTC. Its translation is CASSPNSGGYEQFF. The chain employs TRBV11-2 and TRBJ2-1, with 9 bases that match TRBD2. Germline CDR1 is SGHAT and CDR2 is FQNNGV. The CDR3 sequence is 14 residues long. With V trimmed by 5 bases and J by 8 bases, 7 bases remained unmatched.

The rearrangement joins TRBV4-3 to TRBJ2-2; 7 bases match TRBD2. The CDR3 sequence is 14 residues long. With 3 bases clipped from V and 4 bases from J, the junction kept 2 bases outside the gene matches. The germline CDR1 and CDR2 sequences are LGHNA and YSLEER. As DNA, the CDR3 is TGCGCCAGCAGCCACAGGGAGGGCACCGGGGAGCTGTTTTTT. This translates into CASSHREGTGELFF.

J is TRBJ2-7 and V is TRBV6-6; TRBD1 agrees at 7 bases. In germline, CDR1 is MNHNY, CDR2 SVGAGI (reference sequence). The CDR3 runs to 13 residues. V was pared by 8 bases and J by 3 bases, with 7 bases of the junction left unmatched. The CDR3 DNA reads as TGTGCCAGCGTGGGGGACAGTTACTACGAGCAGTACTTC. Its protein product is CASVGDSYYEQYF.

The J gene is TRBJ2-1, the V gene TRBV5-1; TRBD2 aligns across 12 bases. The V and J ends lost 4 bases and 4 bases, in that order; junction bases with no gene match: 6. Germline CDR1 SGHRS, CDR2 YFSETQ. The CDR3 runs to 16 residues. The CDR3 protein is CASSPGLAGRYNEQFF. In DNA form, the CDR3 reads TGCGCCAGCAGCCCTGGACTAGCGGGGAGGTACAATGAGCAGTTCTTC.

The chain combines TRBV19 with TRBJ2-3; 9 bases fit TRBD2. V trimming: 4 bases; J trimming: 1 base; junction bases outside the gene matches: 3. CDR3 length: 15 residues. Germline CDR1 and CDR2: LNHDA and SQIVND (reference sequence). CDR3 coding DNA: TGTGCCAGTAGTACCCAGCGGGGGGGCACAGATACGCAGTATTTT. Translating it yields CASSTQRGGTDTQYF.

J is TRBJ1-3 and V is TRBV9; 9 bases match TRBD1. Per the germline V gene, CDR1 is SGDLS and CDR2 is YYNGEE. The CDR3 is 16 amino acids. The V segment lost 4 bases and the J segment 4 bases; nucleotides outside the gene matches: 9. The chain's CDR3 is CASSPSQGAKGNTIYF. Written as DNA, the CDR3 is TGTGCCAGCAGCCCCTCACAGGGGGCGAAGGGAAACACCATATATTTT. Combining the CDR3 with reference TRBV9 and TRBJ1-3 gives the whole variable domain DSGVTQTPKHLITATGQRVTLRCSPRSGDLSVYWYQQSLDQGLQFLIQYYNGEERAKGNILERFSAQQFPDLHSELNLSSLELGDSALYFCASSPSQGAKGNTIYFGEGSWLTVV.

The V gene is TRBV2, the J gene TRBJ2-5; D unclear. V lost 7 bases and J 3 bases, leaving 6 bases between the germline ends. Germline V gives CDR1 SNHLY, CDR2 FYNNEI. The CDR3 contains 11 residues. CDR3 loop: CASTQKETQYF. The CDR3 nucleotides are TGTGCCAGCACACAGAAAGAGACCCAGTACTTC.